A single sample is the source of the 14 T cell receptor beta chains below, sequenced in a study of cytomegalovirus exposure and HLA in healthy donors. Primers for the PCR totalled 60 Vbeta and 13 Jbeta. Measured with immunoSEQ multiplex PCR; TCRdb has only the in-frame clones, and not every one. Among under 200,000 clones listed, 65% to 70% were seen once. The sample consisted of PBMCs. Receptors were obtained from a woman aged 18-29 years in good health and CMV-seropositive.

This sequence joins TRBV5-1 and TRBJ2-3, with a weak D call TRBD2 (5 bases). The CDR3 runs 16 residues. V was pared by 4 bases and J by 3 bases, with 18 bases between. Germline V gives CDR1 SGHRS, CDR2 YFSETQ. The CDR3 here is CASSPGRLGGTDTQYF. Written as DNA, the CDR3 is TGCGCCAGCAGCCCTGGGCGGCTAGGCGGGACAGATACGCAGTATTTT.

This clone was recorded a few times. The V and J genes are TRBV5-1 and TRBJ2-1; a possible D gene is TRBD1 (6 bases). From germline, CDR1 is SGHRS and CDR2 YFSETQ. The CDR3 spans 15 residues. Trimming stripped 0 bases from V and 4 bases from J, with 11 bases between. The CDR3 region is CASSLGGLNYNEQFF. The CDR3 nucleotides read TGCGCCAGCAGCTTGGGGGGGCTAAATTACAATGAGCAGTTCTTC.

The rearrangement links TRBV2 to TRBJ1-5; D not resolved. Germline V CDR1 and CDR2: SNHLY, FYNNEI. The CDR3 loop spans 14 amino acids. V dropped 8 bases and J dropped 2 bases, with 13 bases sitting between them. The CDR3 spells CASSRGRGNQPQHF. In DNA form, the CDR3 reads TGTGCCAGCTCCCGGGGAAGGGGCAATCAGCCCCAGCATTTT.

J is TRBJ2-1 and V is TRBV7-2, with TRBD1 matching over 8 bases. The CDR3 is made up of 14 amino acids. Unmatched junction bases numbered 8, after V lost 3 bases and J lost 10 bases. Germline V gene data show CDR1 as SGHTA and CDR2 as FQGNSA. CDR3: CASSFAGGAEEQFF. CDR3 nucleotides: TGTGCCAGCAGCTTTGCAGGGGGCGCGGAGGAGCAGTTCTTC.

V is TRBV2 and J is TRBJ2-1, with 8 bases matching TRBD1. The V gene's germline CDR1 is SNHLY and CDR2 FYNNEI. The CDR3 contains 12 residues. J gave up 7 bases and V 10 bases, and 6 bases lay outside the gene matches. The CDR3 DNA reads as TGTGCCACAGGCAGGGGGCTGAATGAGCAGTTCTTC. It is translated as CATGRGLNEQFF.

The chain couples TRBV5-1 to TRBJ2-1, with 14 bases identical to TRBD2. The CDR3 spans 16 residues. Germline CDR1 is SGHRS and CDR2 is YFSETQ. The V segment lost 4 bases and the J segment 3 bases; nucleotides outside the gene matches: 3. The CDR3 here is CASSPGLAGGYNEQFF. Here the CDR3 DNA reads TGCGCCAGCAGCCCTGGACTAGCGGGAGGCTACAATGAGCAGTTCTTC.

The V call is TRBV6-5, the J call TRBJ1-1; D gene unclear. V dropped 6 bases and J dropped 6 bases, with 11 bases sitting between them. Per the germline V gene, CDR1 is MNHEY and CDR2 is SVGAGI. CDR3 length: 12 residues. The CDR3 spells CASRRGWAEAFF. The CDR3 region has the DNA TGTGCCAGCAGACGCGGATGGGCTGAAGCTTTCTTT.

This clone was observed a handful of times. The chain carries TRBV6-1 and TRBJ2-1, with 11 bases identical to TRBD2. V was clipped by 7 bases and J by 7 bases; unmatched bases: 9. CDR3 length: 15 residues. Germline V CDR1 and CDR2: MNHNS, SASEGT. CDR3 coding DNA: TGTGCCAGCAATAGGCTAGCGGGGGGCCCGAATGAGCAGTTCTTC. This translates into CASNRLAGGPNEQFF.

V and J are TRBV27 and TRBJ2-7; a possible D gene is TRBD2 (6 bases). CDR3 length equals 16 residues. The germline CDR1 and CDR2 sequences are MNHEY and SMNVEV (reference sequence). The ends were cut back, 0 bases at V and 2 bases at J, with 14 bases in the middle. The CDR3 region is CASSLSVSGPPYEQYF. The CDR3 DNA follows: TGTGCCAGCAGTTTATCCGTTAGCGGTCCTCCCTACGAGCAGTACTTC.

CDR3 bases: TGTGCCAGCAGCCCCACGGGGAGGTACCAAGAGACCCAGTACTTC. Its translation: CASSPTGRYQETQYF. This chain joins TRBV6-5 and TRBJ2-5, with D perhaps matching TRBD2 (6 bases). Germline V gene data show CDR1 as MNHEY and CDR2 as SVGAGI. The length of the CDR3 is 15 residues. Trimming removed 6 bases from V and 0 bases from J, with 14 bases in between.

This clone was seen more than once but under ten times. The chain combines TRBV6-5 with TRBJ2-7, with 10 bases lining up with TRBD1. In germline, CDR1 is MNHEY, CDR2 SVGAGI. The ends lost 4 bases at V and 4 bases at J; junction bases unmatched: 10. This CDR3 is 16 amino acids long. CDR3 sequence: CASSFARTGGIYEQYF. The DNA for the CDR3 is TGTGCCAGCAGTTTCGCCCGGACAGGGGGGATATACGAGCAGTACTTC.

V and J are TRBV2 and TRBJ1-5; 8 positions agree with TRBD1. CDR3 length: 15 residues. With V trimmed by 7 bases and J by 0 bases, 5 bases remained unmatched. Looked up from germline, CDR1 is SNHLY and CDR2 is FYNNEI. DNA for the CDR3: TGTGCCAGCACCCGCGGACAGGGTAGCAATCAGCCCCAGCATTTT. Its translation: CASTRGQGSNQPQHF.

The V gene is TRBV7-9, the J gene TRBJ1-3; the match to TRBD1 covers 8 bases. Per the germline V gene, CDR1 is SEHNR and CDR2 is FQNEAQ (reference sequence). V dropped 7 bases and J dropped 3; count of bases not matched to a gene: 5. The CDR3 length is 14 residues. The CDR3 reads CASILTGGGNTIYF. The CDR3 region has the DNA TGTGCCAGCATCCTAACAGGGGGTGGAAACACCATATATTTT.

The V call is TRBV19, the J call TRBJ1-1; maybe TRBD1 (5 bases). V was cut by 3 bases and J by 10 bases, with 15 bases left in between. The CDR3 covers 13 residues. Germline V lookup: CDR1 LNHDA, CDR2 SQIVND (reference sequence). The CDR3, as DNA: TGTGCCAGTAGTATCCTGGAGGGGTCCGGAGCTTTCTTT. It yields the protein CASSILEGSGAFF.